The 26 T cell receptor beta chains listed next were all sequenced from one sample in a study of shared clonotypes between healthy human individuals. Assay: immunoSEQ multiplex PCR; the TCRdb copy retains only in-frame clones and omits some. The table includes about 480,000 clones, almost 80% detected once. The sequenced material came from PBMCs. The receptors were sampled from a woman between 35 and 50 years old in good health. Some clones in this sample may be carry-over from other donors' samples.

V and J are TRBV10-3 and TRBJ1-3; TRBD1 might be the D (6 bases). CDR3 size: 15 residues. V was trimmed by 7 bases and J by 0 bases, leaving 13 bases between them. The germline gives CDR1 ENHRY, CDR2 SYGVKD. Here the CDR3 DNA reads TGTGCCATCACAGGACAGCTGAGCTCTGGAAACACCATATATTTT. Its protein product is CAITGQLSSGNTIYF.

The chain links TRBV6-1 to TRBJ1-4, with D perhaps TRBD1 (6 bases). V was pared by 1 base and J by 10 bases, with 13 bases between. In germline, CDR1 is MNHNS, CDR2 SASEGT. There are 14 residues in the CDR3. The CDR3 sequence: CASSEVQGRRKLFF. In DNA, the CDR3 is TGTGCCAGCAGTGAAGTTCAGGGGAGGAGAAAACTGTTTTTT.

V and J are TRBV5-6 and TRBJ2-1; D not certain. The CDR3 is 12 amino acids. Trimming shortened V by 1 base and J by 8 bases, and 7 bases separated the two germline ends. Per germline, CDR1 SGHDT and CDR2 YYEEEE. The CDR3 here is CASSLWVDEQFF. DNA for the CDR3: TGTGCCAGCAGCTTGTGGGTGGATGAGCAGTTCTTC.

The V gene is TRBV27, the J gene TRBJ1-2; 11 nucleotides line up with TRBD1. CDR3 size: 15 residues. V was pared by 11 bases and J by 7 bases, with 15 bases of the junction left unmatched. Germline CDR1 is MNHEY and CDR2 is SMNVEV (reference sequence). As DNA, the CDR3 is TGTGCCTCCGGGGGGTTGGACAGGGGGCTTGGTGGCTACACCTTC. Protein product: CASGGLDRGLGGYTF.

This clone was seen only once. Here the CDR3 DNA reads TGTGCCAGCAGTGACTCTTACAATGAGCAGTTCTTC. Translating it yields CASSDSYNEQFF. The rearrangement joins TRBV6-4 to TRBJ2-1; D is ambiguous. The CDR3 is 12 amino acids. V shed 0 bases and J shed 4 bases, with 1 base lying between them. CDR1 is MRHNA and CDR2 is SNTAGT in the germline V gene.

The CDR3: CASSLDDRGWNEQFF. DNA of the CDR3: TGCGCCAGCAGCTTGGACGACAGGGGTTGGAATGAGCAGTTCTTC. The chain links TRBV5-1 to TRBJ2-1; TRBD1 matches at 8 bases. Germline V CDR1 and CDR2: SGHRS, YFSETQ. This CDR3 is built from 15 residues. V shed 0 bases and J 7 bases; nucleotides not matched to a gene: 6. The full variable domain, completed using reference TRBV5-1 and TRBJ2-1, is KAGVTQTPRYLIKTRGQQVTLSCSPISGHRSVSWYQQTPGQGLQFLFEYFSETQRNKGNFPGRFSGRQFSNSRSEMNVSTLELGDSALYLCASSLDDRGWNEQFFGPGTRLTVL.

The chain combines TRBV6-5 with TRBJ2-1; D unclear. The CDR3 loop spans 14 amino acids. Looked up from germline, CDR1 is MNHEY and CDR2 is SVGAGI. V was shortened by 10 bases and J by 0 bases, with 13 bases between the two germline ends. In DNA form, the CDR3 reads TGTGCCACGGAGACTGACCGCTCCTACAATGAGCAGTTCTTC. Its translation: CATETDRSYNEQFF.

This chain joins TRBV30 and TRBJ2-1; the match to TRBD2 covers 9 bases. Germline V gene sequence: CDR1 GTSNPN, CDR2 SVGIG (reference sequence). The junction had 17 bases not matched to a gene; V was cut back by 3 bases and J by 8 bases. CDR3 length: 17 residues. The CDR3 nucleotides are TGTGCCTGGAGCGATCCCCGAATAGCGGGAGAGGGTGATGAGCAGTTCTTC. Amino acid sequence: CAWSDPRIAGEGDEQFF.

This chain's CDR3 is CASSIHIWGNTEAFF. The CDR3 DNA reads TGTGCCAGTAGTATACATATTTGGGGGAACACTGAAGCTTTCTTT. This chain uses TRBV19 with TRBJ1-1, with D unresolved. V shed 2 bases and J shed 1 base, with 11 bases lying between them. Per the germline V gene, CDR1 is LNHDA and CDR2 is SQIVND (reference sequence). The CDR3 sequence is 15 residues long. The full variable domain, in which reference TRBV19 and TRBJ1-1 provide the parts outside the CDR3, is DGGITQSPKYLFRKEGQNVTLSCEQNLNHDAMYWYRQDPGQGLRLIYYSQIVNDFQKGDIAEGYSVSREKKESFPLTVTSAQKNPTAFYLCASSIHIWGNTEAFFGQGTRLTVV.

The chain has TRBV27 and TRBJ2-6; the D is unclear. The V and J ends lost 6 bases and 4 bases respectively, with 7 bases between them. The V gene's germline CDR1 is MNHEY and CDR2 SMNVEV (reference sequence). This CDR3 is built from 13 residues. The CDR3 nucleotides are TGTGCCAGCAGCCGACTGGGGGCCAACGTCCTGACTTTC. It is translated as CASSRLGANVLTF. Full variable domain (outside the CDR3, taken from reference TRBV27 and TRBJ2-6): EAQVTQNPRYLITVTGKKLTVTCSQNMNHEYMSWYRQDPGLGLRQIYYSMNVEVTDKGDVPEGYKVSRKEKRNFPLILESPSPNQTSLYFCASSRLGANVLTFGAGSRLTVL.

The chain joins TRBV28 to TRBJ2-5; 7 bases are a match to TRBD2. V shed 6 bases, J shed 4 bases, and the junction held 8 bases outside the gene matches. Germline CDR1 is MDHEN and CDR2 is SYDVKM. This CDR3 comprises 14 residues. This CDR3 reads CASSWTRPAETQYF. CDR3 nucleotide sequence: TGTGCCAGCAGCTGGACTAGACCAGCAGAGACCCAGTACTTC.

This clone is a singleton in its sample. The rearrangement joins TRBV30 to TRBJ1-6; D is unclear. The CDR3 runs 13 residues. V lost 2 bases and J lost 10, with 12 bases in between. The germline V gene has CDR1 GTSNPN and CDR2 SVGIG (reference sequence). As DNA, the CDR3 is TGTGCCTGGAGTCGTGAAACCCGGTCACCCCTCCACTTT. It encodes CAWSRETRSPLHF.

This clone has ten or more counts. The chain carries TRBV27 and TRBJ1-5, with D possibly TRBD1 on 6 matching bases. The V end was cut by 7 bases, the J end by 2 bases, with 12 bases between. Germline CDR1 MNHEY, CDR2 SMNVEV (reference sequence). The CDR3 is made up of 14 amino acids. CDR3 DNA sequence: TGTGCCAGCAAGGGGGATATTGGCAATCAGCCCCAGCATTTT. Translated: CASKGDIGNQPQHF.

CDR3 amino acids: CASSQGSAGVGNEQFF. The CDR3 DNA reads as TGCGCCAGCAGCCAAGGCTCAGCGGGAGTTGGCAATGAGCAGTTCTTC. V and J are TRBV4-3 and TRBJ2-1; TRBD2 matches at 8 bases. V shed 1 base, J shed 6 bases, and the junction held 8 bases outside the gene matches. The CDR3 sequence is 16 residues long. Germline assignment: CDR1 LGHNA and CDR2 YSLEER.

The chain employs TRBV7-9 and TRBJ1-2; TRBD1 matches at 10 bases. CDR1 SEHNR and CDR2 FQNEAQ come from the germline V gene (reference sequence). V trimming: 5 bases; J trimming: 3 bases; junction bases outside the gene matches: 9. This CDR3 spans 16 amino acids. The CDR3 is CASSEPTGGLDYGYTF. CDR3 bases: TGTGCCAGCAGCGAGCCGACAGGGGGCCTCGACTATGGCTACACCTTC.

V usage is TRBV30 and J usage is TRBJ2-7; a weak D match, TRBD1 (6 bases). Germline V lookup: CDR1 GTSNPN, CDR2 SVGIG (reference sequence). V was clipped by 2 bases and J by 4 bases, with 21 bases between them. The CDR3 is 16 amino acids. The CDR3 bases are TGTGCCTGGAGTACCCAACAGGGTTCCCCAAGATACGAGCAGTACTTC. Its translation is CAWSTQQGSPRYEQYF.

This rearrangement joins TRBV30 to TRBJ1-2; D is uncertain. Germline V gene sequence: CDR1 GTSNPN, CDR2 SVGIG (reference sequence). This CDR3 has 10 amino acids. V dropped 7 bases and J dropped 1 base, with 4 bases sitting between them. The CDR3 sequence is CAFHNYGYTF. The DNA of the CDR3 is TGTGCCTTTCATAACTATGGCTACACCTTC.

The chain links TRBV6-5 to TRBJ2-3; 9 bases agree with TRBD2. Per the germline V gene, CDR1 is MNHEY and CDR2 is SVGAGI. CDR3 length: 15 residues. The V gene end was trimmed by 4 bases and the J gene end by 5 bases; junction bases not matched to a gene: 7. The CDR3 nucleotides are TGTGCCAGCAGTTCCGGCGGGAGGGCCAAAGATACGCAGTATTTT. Its translation is CASSSGGRAKDTQYF.

V and J are TRBV4-3 and TRBJ2-7, with no clear D. Germline V gives CDR1 LGHNA, CDR2 YSLEER. The germline V and J ends were trimmed by 0 bases and 3 bases, with 6 bases remaining between them. CDR3 length: 13 residues. CDR3 in amino acids: CASSQEWGYEQYF. The CDR3 coding sequence is TGCGCCAGCAGCCAAGAATGGGGCTACGAGCAGTACTTC.

V is TRBV5-1 and J is TRBJ2-7; 8 bases are shared with TRBD1. CDR3 length: 13 residues. The J segment lost 4 bases and the V segment lost 7 bases, leaving 7 bases of the junction unmatched. Germline assignment: CDR1 SGHRS and CDR2 YFSETQ. The CDR3 DNA sequence: TGCGCCAGCGGTAGGACAGGGAGTTACGAGCAGTACTTC. This codes for CASGRTGSYEQYF.

The rearrangement uses TRBV5-4 and TRBJ1-4; D possibly corresponds to TRBD1 (6 bases). V was shortened by 2 bases and J by 7 bases, with 15 bases between the two germline ends. The CDR3 is made up of 15 amino acids. Germline V gene data show CDR1 as SGHNT and CDR2 as YYREEE (reference sequence). The CDR3 loop is CASSLQGPVGEKLFF. Written as DNA, the CDR3 is TGTGCCAGCAGCTTACAGGGCCCGGTGGGTGAAAAACTGTTTTTT.

V and J are TRBV6-1 and TRBJ2-7; 7 bases align to TRBD2. Trimming at V came to 5 bases and at J to 5 bases, leaving 9 bases not matched to a gene. The germline CDR1 and CDR2 sequences are MNHNS and SASEGT. This CDR3 has 14 residues. In nucleotides, the CDR3 is TGTGCCAGCAGTATACTAGCGCCATGGGACGAGCAGTACTTC. This gives the protein CASSILAPWDEQYF.

The chain is built from TRBV2 and TRBJ2-7; a possible D gene is TRBD1 (5 bases). The CDR3 covers 16 residues. Deletions cut 3 bases from V and 2 bases from J, with 17 bases between. Germline CDR1 SNHLY, CDR2 FYNNEI. The CDR3, as DNA: TGTGCCAGCAGTGATAATGAAGGACAAGGGACCTACGAGCAGTACTTC. Its protein product is CASSDNEGQGTYEQYF.

V and J are TRBV2 and TRBJ1-5, with D possibly matching TRBD1 (5 bases). The germline CDR1 and CDR2 sequences are SNHLY and FYNNEI. The CDR3 consists of 13 residues. V was shortened by 7 bases and J by 5 bases, with 12 bases between the two germline ends. This CDR3 is CASTPWGDQPQHF. The CDR3 bases are TGTGCCAGCACCCCCTGGGGGGATCAGCCCCAGCATTTT.

The CDR3: CASSLDLAVATDTQYF. The CDR3 region has the DNA TGTGCCAGCAGCTTGGATCTAGCGGTGGCCACAGATACGCAGTATTTT. The genes are TRBV5-4 and TRBJ2-3; the match to TRBD2 covers 7 bases. There are 16 residues in the CDR3. Germline-derived CDR1 and CDR2 are SGHNT and YYREEE (reference sequence). Losses at the gene ends were 0 bases for V and 2 bases for J; bases not matched to a gene: 6.

The J gene is TRBJ1-1, the V gene TRBV29-1; perhaps TRBD1 as D (5 bases). There are 15 residues in the CDR3. V was trimmed by 3 bases and J by 5 bases, leaving 19 bases between them. The germline V gene has CDR1 SQVTM and CDR2 ANQGSEA. CDR3 loop: CSVDAERGGWTEAFF. The CDR3 DNA is TGCAGCGTTGACGCCGAGAGGGGAGGATGGACTGAAGCTTTCTTT. Based on the CDR3 plus reference TRBV29-1 and TRBJ1-1, the full variable domain is SAVISQKPSRDICQRGTSLTIQCQVDSQVTMMFWYRQQPGQSLTLIATANQGSEATYESGFVIDKFPISRPNLTFSTLTVSNMSPEDSSIYLCSVDAERGGWTEAFFGQGTRLTVV.